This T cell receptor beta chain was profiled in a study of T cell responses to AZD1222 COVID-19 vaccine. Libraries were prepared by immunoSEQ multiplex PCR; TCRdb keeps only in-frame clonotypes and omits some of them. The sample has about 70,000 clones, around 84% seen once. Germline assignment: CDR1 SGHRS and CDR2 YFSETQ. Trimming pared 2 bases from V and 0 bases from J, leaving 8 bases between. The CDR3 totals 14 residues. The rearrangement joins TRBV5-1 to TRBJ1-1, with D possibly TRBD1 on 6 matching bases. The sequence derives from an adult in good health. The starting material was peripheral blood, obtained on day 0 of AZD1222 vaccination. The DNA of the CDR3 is TGCGCCAGCAGCTTCGGGGGCATGAACACTGAAGCTTTCTTT. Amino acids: CASSFGGMNTEAFF.